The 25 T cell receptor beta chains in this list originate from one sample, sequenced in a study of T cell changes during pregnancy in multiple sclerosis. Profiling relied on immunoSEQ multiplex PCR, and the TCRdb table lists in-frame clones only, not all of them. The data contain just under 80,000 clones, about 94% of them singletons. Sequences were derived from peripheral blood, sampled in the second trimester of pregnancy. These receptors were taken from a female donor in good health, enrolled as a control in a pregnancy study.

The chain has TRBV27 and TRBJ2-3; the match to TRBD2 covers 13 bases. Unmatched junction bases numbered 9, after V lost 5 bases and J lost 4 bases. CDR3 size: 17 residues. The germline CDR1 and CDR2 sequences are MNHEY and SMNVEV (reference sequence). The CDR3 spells CASSLMLTSGGPDTQYF. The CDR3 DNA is TGTGCCAGCAGTCTGATGCTGACTAGCGGGGGGCCAGATACGCAGTATTTT.

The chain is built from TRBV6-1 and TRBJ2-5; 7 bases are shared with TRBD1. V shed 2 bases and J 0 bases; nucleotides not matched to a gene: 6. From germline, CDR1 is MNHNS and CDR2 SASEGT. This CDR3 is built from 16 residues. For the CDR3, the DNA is TGTGCCAGCAGTGAACAGGGACAGAGGTACCAAGAGACCCAGTACTTC. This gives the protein CASSEQGQRYQETQYF.

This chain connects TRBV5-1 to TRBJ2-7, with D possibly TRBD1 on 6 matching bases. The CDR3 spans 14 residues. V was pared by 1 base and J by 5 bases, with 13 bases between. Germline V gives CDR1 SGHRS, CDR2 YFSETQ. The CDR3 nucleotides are TGCGCCAGCAGCTTGATGGGGGCGCAGAACGAGCAGTACTTC. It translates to CASSLMGAQNEQYF.

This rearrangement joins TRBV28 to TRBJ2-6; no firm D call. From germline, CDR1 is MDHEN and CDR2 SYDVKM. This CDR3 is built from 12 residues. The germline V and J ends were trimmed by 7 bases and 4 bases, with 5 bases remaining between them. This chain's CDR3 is CASTPGANVLTF. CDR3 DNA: TGTGCCAGCACTCCGGGGGCCAACGTCCTGACTTTC. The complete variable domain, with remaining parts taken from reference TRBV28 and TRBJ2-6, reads DVKVTQSSRYLVKRTGEKVFLECVQDMDHENMFWYRQDPGLGLRLIYFSYDVKMKEKGDIPEGYSVSREKKERFSLILESASTNQTSMYLCASTPGANVLTFGAGSRLTVL.

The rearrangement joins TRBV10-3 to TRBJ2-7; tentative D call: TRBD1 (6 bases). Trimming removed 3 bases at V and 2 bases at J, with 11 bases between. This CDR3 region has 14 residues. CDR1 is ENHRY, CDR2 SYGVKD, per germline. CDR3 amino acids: CAISETGITYEQYF. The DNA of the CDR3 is TGTGCCATCAGTGAAACAGGGATTACCTACGAGCAGTACTTC.

CDR3 in amino acids: CASSYRTTGDQPQHF. The CDR3 DNA sequence: TGTGCCAGCAGTTACCGGACGACAGGAGATCAGCCCCAGCATTTT. The chain recombines TRBV6-5 with TRBJ1-5; a possible D gene is TRBD1 (6 bases). V was trimmed by 2 bases and J by 5 bases, leaving 13 bases between them. The CDR3 totals 15 residues. Germline CDR1 reads MNHEY; CDR2 reads SVGAGI.

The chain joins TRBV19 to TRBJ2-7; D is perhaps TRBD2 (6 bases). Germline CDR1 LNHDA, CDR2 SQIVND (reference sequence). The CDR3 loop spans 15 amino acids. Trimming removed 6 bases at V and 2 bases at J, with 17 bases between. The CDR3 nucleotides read TGTGCCAGTAGCTCCGGGAGAGACACTACCTACGAGCAGTACTTC. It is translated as CASSSGRDTTYEQYF.

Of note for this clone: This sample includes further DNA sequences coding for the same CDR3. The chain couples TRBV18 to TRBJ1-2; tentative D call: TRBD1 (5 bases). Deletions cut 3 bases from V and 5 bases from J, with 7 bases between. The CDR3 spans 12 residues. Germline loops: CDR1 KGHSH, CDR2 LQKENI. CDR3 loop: CASSPDSYGYTF. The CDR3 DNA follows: TGTGCCAGCTCACCCGACAGTTATGGCTACACCTTC. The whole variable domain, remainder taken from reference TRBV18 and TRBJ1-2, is NAGVMQNPRHLVRRRGQEARLRCSPMKGHSHVYWYRQLPEEGLKFMVYLQKENIIDESGMPKERFSAEFPKEGPSILRIQQVVRGDSAAYFCASSPDSYGYTFGSGTRLTVV.

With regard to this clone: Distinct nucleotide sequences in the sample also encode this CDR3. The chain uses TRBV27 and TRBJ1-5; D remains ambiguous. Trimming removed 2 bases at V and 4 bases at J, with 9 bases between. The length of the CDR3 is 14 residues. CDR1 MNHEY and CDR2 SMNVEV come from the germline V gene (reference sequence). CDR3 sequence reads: CASSLRGGNQPQHF. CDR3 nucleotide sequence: TGTGCCAGCAGTTTACGGGGAGGGAATCAGCCCCAGCATTTT.

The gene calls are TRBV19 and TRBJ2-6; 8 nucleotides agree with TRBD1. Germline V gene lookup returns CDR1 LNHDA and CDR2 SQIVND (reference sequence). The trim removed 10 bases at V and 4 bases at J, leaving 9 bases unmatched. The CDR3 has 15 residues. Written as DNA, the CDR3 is TGTGCCACCCAGGGGGCGCGGATGGGGGCCAACGTCCTGACTTTC. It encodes CATQGARMGANVLTF. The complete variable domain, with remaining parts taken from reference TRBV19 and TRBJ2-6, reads DGGITQSPKYLFRKEGQNVTLSCEQNLNHDAMYWYRQDPGQGLRLIYYSQIVNDFQKGDIAEGYSVSREKKESFPLTVTSAQKNPTAFYLCATQGARMGANVLTFGAGSRLTVL.

The chain's CDR3 is CASRFDSVDAFF. The CDR3 DNA is TGTGCCAGCAGGTTTGACAGTGTTGACGCTTTCTTT. The chain has TRBV7-9 and TRBJ1-1, with TRBD1 as a possible D gene (5 bases). The length of the CDR3 is 12 residues. V was clipped by 6 bases and J by 11 bases, with 16 bases between them. Germline V gene data show CDR1 as SEHNR and CDR2 as FQNEAQ (reference sequence).

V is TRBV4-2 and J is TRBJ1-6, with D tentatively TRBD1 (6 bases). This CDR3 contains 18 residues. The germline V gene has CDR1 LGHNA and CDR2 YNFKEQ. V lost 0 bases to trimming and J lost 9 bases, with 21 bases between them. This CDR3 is CASSQDRRGARVSSPLHF. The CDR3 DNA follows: TGTGCCAGCAGCCAAGACCGGCGGGGGGCGCGCGTAAGTTCACCCCTCCACTTT.

The CDR3 nucleotides read TGTGCCAGCAGTGACTCCGGGGTGTATACCGAACACATAGGGGAGCTGTTTTTT. Translation: CASSDSGVYTEHIGELFF. This chain joins TRBV25-1 and TRBJ2-2, with D perhaps TRBD2 (5 bases). Trimming stripped 3 bases from V and 8 bases from J, with 25 bases between. This CDR3 has 18 residues. Germline V gene sequence: CDR1 MGHDK, CDR2 SYGVNS.

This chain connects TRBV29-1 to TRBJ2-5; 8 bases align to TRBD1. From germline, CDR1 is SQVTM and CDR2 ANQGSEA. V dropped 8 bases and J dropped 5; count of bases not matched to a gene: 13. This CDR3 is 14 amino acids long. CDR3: CSTITGGGVETQYF. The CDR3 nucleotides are TGCAGCACCATAACAGGGGGTGGGGTGGAGACCCAGTACTTC.

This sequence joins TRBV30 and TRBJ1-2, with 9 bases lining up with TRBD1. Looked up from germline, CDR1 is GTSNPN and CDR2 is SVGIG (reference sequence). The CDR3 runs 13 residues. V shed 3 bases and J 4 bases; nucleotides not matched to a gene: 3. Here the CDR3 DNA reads TGTGCCTGGAGCGAACAGGGGGCCTATGGCTACACCTTC. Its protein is CAWSEQGAYGYTF.

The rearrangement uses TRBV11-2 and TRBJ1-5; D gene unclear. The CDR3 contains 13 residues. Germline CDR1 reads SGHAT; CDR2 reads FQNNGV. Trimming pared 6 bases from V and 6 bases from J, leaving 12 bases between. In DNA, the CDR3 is TGTGCCAGCAGTTCCGAGAGGCGTCAGCCCCAGCATTTT. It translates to CASSSERRQPQHF.

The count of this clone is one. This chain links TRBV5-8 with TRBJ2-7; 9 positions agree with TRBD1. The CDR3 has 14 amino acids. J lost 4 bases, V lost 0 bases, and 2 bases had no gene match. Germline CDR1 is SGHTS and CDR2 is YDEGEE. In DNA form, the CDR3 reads TGTGCCAGCAGCTTGGAACAGGGGGCTTACGAGCAGTACTTC. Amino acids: CASSLEQGAYEQYF.

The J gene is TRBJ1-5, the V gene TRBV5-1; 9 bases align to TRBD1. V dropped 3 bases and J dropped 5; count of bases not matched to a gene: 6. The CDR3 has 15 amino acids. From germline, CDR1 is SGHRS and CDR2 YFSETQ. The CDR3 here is CASSSGQGFDQPQHF. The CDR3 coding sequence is TGCGCCAGCAGCTCAGGACAGGGGTTTGATCAGCCCCAGCATTTT.

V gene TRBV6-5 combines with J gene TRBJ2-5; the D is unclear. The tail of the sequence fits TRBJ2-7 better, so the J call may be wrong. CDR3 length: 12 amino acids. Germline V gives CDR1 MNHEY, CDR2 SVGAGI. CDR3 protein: CASSGSYYEQYF. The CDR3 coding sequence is TGTGCCAGCTCTGGCAGCTACTACGAGCAGTACTTC.

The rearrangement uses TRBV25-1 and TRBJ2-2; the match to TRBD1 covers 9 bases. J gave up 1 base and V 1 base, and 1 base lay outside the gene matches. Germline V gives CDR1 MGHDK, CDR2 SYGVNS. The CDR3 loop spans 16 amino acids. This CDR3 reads CASSESDRGNTGELFF. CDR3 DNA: TGTGCCAGCAGTGAATCGGACAGGGGGAACACCGGGGAGCTGTTTTTT.

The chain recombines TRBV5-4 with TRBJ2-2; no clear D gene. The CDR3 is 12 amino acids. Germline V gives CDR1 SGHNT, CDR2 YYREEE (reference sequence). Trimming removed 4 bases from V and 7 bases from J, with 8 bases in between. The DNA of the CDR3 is TGTGCCAGCAGCAGAGACTTCGGGGAGCTGTTTTTT. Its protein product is CASSRDFGELFF.

The CDR3 DNA reads TGTGCCAGCAGCTATCAGAAGTCCATGAACACTGAAGCTTTCTTT. It codes for CASSYQKSMNTEAFF. The chain recombines TRBV7-8 with TRBJ1-1; unclear D gene. CDR3 length: 15 amino acids. Per the germline V gene, CDR1 is SGHVS and CDR2 is FQNEAQ. V was cut by 4 bases and J by 0 bases, with 12 bases left in between. Complete variable domain (other parts from reference TRBV7-8 and TRBJ1-1): GAGVSQSPRYKVAKRGQDVALRCDPISGHVSLFWYQQALGQGPEFLTYFQNEAQLDKSGLPSDRFFAERPEGSVSTLKIQRTQQEDSAVYLCASSYQKSMNTEAFFGQGTRLTVV.

The DNA of the CDR3 is TGTGCCAGTCACTCGCCGGGACTAGCGGGGGGATGGGCCCAGTACTTC. This encodes CASHSPGLAGGWAQYF. The chain links TRBV28 to TRBJ2-5, with 15 nucleotides matching TRBD2. This CDR3 region has 16 residues. Germline loops: CDR1 MDHEN, CDR2 SYDVKM. With 9 bases clipped from V and 9 bases from J, the junction kept 14 bases outside the gene matches.

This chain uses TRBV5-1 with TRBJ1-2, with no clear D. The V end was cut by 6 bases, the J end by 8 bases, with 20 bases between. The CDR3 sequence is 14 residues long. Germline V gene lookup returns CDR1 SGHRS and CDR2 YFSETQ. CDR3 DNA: TGCGCCAGCAACGGACTCGGAGACCGCGAGGGCTACACCTTC. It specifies CASNGLGDREGYTF.

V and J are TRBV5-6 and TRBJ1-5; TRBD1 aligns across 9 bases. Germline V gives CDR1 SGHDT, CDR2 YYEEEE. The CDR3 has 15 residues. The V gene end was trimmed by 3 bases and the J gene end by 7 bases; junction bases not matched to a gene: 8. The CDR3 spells CASSSEQGAGQPQHF. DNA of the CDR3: TGTGCCAGCAGCTCTGAACAGGGGGCTGGACAGCCCCAGCATTTT.